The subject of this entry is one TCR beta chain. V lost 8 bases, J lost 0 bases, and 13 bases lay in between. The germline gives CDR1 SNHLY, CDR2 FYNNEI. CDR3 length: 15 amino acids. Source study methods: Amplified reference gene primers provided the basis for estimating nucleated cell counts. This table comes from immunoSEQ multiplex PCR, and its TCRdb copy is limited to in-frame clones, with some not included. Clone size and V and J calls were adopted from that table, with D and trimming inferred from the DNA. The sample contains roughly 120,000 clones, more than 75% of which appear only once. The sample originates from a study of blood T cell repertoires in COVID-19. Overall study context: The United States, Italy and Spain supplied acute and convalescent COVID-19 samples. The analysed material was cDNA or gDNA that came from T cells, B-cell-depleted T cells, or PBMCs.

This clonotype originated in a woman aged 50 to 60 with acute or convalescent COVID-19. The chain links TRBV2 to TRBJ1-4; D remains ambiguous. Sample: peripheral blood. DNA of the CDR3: TGTGCCAGCGGGAGGATTCTCTCAACTAATGAAAAACTGTTTTTT. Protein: CASGRILSTNEKLFF.